The 23 T cell receptor beta chains reported below all come from one sample, sequenced in a study of T cells expressing NK-cell markers. Each CDR3 protein gets one entry in TCRdb, which reprocessed the 5' RACE reads and gives no DNA. This repertoire includes under 200,000 distinct CDR3 sequences. Specimen: blood T cells: a sorted CD56 or NKG2C T cell subset, CD4+ or CD8+ T cells, or bulk PBMC T cells (not recorded which). The source of these receptors is a woman between 18 and 75 years old in good health.

This chain links TRBV27 with TRBJ1-1; TCRdb's assignment of TRBD1 cannot be checked, as there is no DNA. This CDR3 spans 14 amino acids. Germline assignment: CDR1 MNHEY and CDR2 SMNVEV (reference sequence). CDR3 loop: CASSSQGQGTEAFF.

This rearrangement joins TRBV20-1 to TRBJ2-6; TCRdb proposes TRBD1, but this gene call is untestable without DNA. From germline, CDR1 is DFQATT and CDR2 SNEGSKA (reference sequence). The CDR3 extends over 17 amino acids. This CDR3 is CSAEDREHPSGANVLTF.

The rearrangement joins TRBV6-1 to TRBJ2-5; without DNA, the TCRdb call of TRBD1 cannot be checked. Germline V gene data show CDR1 as MNHNS and CDR2 as SASEGT. The CDR3 is 15 amino acids. CDR3 in amino acids: CASSKNTGGRETQYF.

The J gene is TRBJ2-3, the V gene TRBV20-1. Looked up from germline, CDR1 is DFQATT and CDR2 is SNEGSKA (reference sequence). This CDR3 comprises 15 residues. The CDR3 protein is CSARDTSGHTDTQYF.

J is TRBJ2-3 and V is TRBV5-1; no DNA is available, so the TRBD1 call from TCRdb remains unchecked. The CDR3 covers 14 residues. Germline CDR1 and CDR2: SGHRS and YFSETQ. The chain's CDR3 is CASSLQGHTDTQYF.

This clonotype is classed as medium-sized by frequency. The rearrangement uses TRBV5-1 and TRBJ1-2. The CDR3 covers 14 residues. Looked up from germline, CDR1 is SGHRS and CDR2 is YFSETQ. CDR3: CASSLAAENYGYTF. Complete variable domain (other parts from reference TRBV5-1 and TRBJ1-2): KAGVTQTPRYLIKTRGQQVTLSCSPISGHRSVSWYQQTPGQGLQFLFEYFSETQRNKGNFPGRFSGRQFSNSRSEMNVSTLELGDSALYLCASSLAAENYGYTFGSGTRLTVV.

The V gene is TRBV4-1, the J gene TRBJ2-7; TCRdb reports TRBD2, a call that lacks DNA to check it against. CDR1 is MGHRA and CDR2 is YSYEKL in the germline V gene. The CDR3 length is 19 residues. This CDR3 is CASSQEGTSGRGFSYEQYF.

V is TRBV9 and J is TRBJ2-7; without DNA, the TCRdb call of TRBD1 cannot be checked. The V gene's germline CDR1 is SGDLS and CDR2 YYNGEE. The CDR3 length is 13 residues. The CDR3 reads CASSVESTDRQYF.

This CDR3 reads CASSPDGLSGNTIYF. V and J are TRBV7-9 and TRBJ1-3. This CDR3 is built from 15 residues. Germline assignment: CDR1 SEHNR and CDR2 FQNEAQ (reference sequence).

CDR3 amino acids: CASSAQRPTVEAFF. The chain has TRBV7-9 and TRBJ1-1; without DNA, the TCRdb call of TRBD1 cannot be checked. The CDR3 totals 14 residues. Germline CDR1 reads SEHNR; CDR2 reads FQNEAQ (reference sequence).

This rearrangement joins TRBV5-1 to TRBJ2-1; TCRdb indicates TRBD2, and absent DNA this call remains unverified. The CDR3 sequence is 13 residues long. CDR1 is SGHRS and CDR2 is YFSETQ in the germline V gene. CDR3 in amino acids: CASTPSLGNEQFF.

V is TRBV12-3 or TRBV12-4 and J is TRBJ1-2; there is no DNA to check the TCRdb D call of TRBD1. CDR3 length: 14 amino acids. The CDR3 loop is CASSSTEPTGGYTF.

The chain recombines TRBV25-1 with TRBJ1-5. This CDR3 is built from 13 residues. In germline, CDR1 is MGHDK, CDR2 SYGVNS. The chain's CDR3 is CASSGVQGQPQHF. Combining the CDR3 with reference TRBV25-1 and TRBJ1-5 gives the whole variable domain EADIYQTPRYLVIGTGKKITLECSQTMGHDKMYWYQQDPGMELHLIHYSYGVNSTEKGDLSSESTVSRIRTEHFPLTLESARPSHTSQYLCASSGVQGQPQHFGDGTRLSIL.

The chain carries TRBV5-1 and TRBJ2-3. CDR1 is SGHRS and CDR2 is YFSETQ in the germline V gene. The CDR3 extends over 15 amino acids. The CDR3 loop is CASSRKYISPDTQYF.

The V call is TRBV6-5, the J call TRBJ1-3. The V gene's germline CDR1 is MNHEY and CDR2 SVGAGI. The CDR3 totals 14 residues. The CDR3 is CASITRDSGNTIYF.

The rearrangement uses TRBV12-3 or TRBV12-4 and TRBJ1-1; TCRdb selects TRBD1, and the lack of DNA leaves this call unchecked. This CDR3 has 12 amino acids. The CDR3 is CASRLDSPEAFF.

The gene calls are TRBV29-1 and TRBJ2-1; the TCRdb D gene call, TRBD2, has no DNA to confirm it. CDR1 and CDR2 from the germline V gene are SQVTM and ANQGSEA. CDR3 length: 16 residues. CDR3 amino acids: CSVGGEQALSYNEQFF.

CDR3 region: CASSLGFGGAVNQPQHF. The chain joins TRBV5-5 to TRBJ1-5; the D call of TRBD1 rests on TCRdb alone, since no DNA is present to check it. There are 17 residues in the CDR3. Germline values: CDR1 SGHKS, CDR2 YYEKEE (reference sequence).

V is TRBV12-3 or TRBV12-4 and J is TRBJ1-1; the TCRdb call, TRBD1, lacks DNA for checking. The CDR3 totals 14 residues. CDR3 in amino acids: CASSFGPGATEAFF.

The chain couples TRBV20-1 to TRBJ2-5; TCRdb names TRBD2, which stays unverified in the absence of DNA. The length of the CDR3 is 15 residues. Germline CDR1 reads DFQATT; CDR2 reads SNEGSKA (reference sequence). The CDR3 sequence: CSARDGLAGGETQYF.

The CDR3 here is CASSLDAGNMNTEAFF. The chain carries TRBV5-1 and TRBJ1-1. CDR3 length equals 16 residues. CDR1 and CDR2 (germline): SGHRS, YFSETQ.

The rearrangement uses TRBV12-3 or TRBV12-4 and TRBJ2-7; TCRdb calls TRBD2, which cannot be checked without DNA. The CDR3 length is 17 residues. The CDR3: CASSLRLAGGHIYEQYF.

J is TRBJ1-1 and V is TRBV11-1; TCRdb picks TRBD1, but there is no DNA to check that call. This CDR3 has 18 residues. Germline V gene sequence: CDR1 SGHAT, CDR2 FQDESV (reference sequence). CDR3: CASSLAAGYGQENTEAFF.